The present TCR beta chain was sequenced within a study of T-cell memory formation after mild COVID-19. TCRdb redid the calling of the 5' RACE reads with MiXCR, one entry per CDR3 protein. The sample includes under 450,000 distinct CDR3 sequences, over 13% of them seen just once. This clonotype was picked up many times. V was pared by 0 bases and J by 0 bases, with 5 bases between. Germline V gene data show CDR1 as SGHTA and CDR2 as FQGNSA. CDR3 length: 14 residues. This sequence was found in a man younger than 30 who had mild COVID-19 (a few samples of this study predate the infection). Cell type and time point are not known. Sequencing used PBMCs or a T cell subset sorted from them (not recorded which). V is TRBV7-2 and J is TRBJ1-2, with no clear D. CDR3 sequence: CASSLAGANYGYTF. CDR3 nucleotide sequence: TGTGCCAGCAGCTTAGCGGGCGCTAACTATGGCTACACCTTC.